This TCR beta chain was found in a study of OX40 agonist ivuxolimab in advanced cancers. Across the study: Roughly two fifths of patients had received prior checkpoint inhibitor therapy.

Blood was sampled at baseline, cycle 4 day 1, and cycle 7 day 1. Sequenced by immunoSEQ multiplex PCR; TCRdb stores in-frame clones only, minus some. The sample consists of 40,000 or so clones, around 90% of them appearing once. Sample: CD4+ or CD8+ T cells sorted from blood, taken in a trial of the OX40 agonist ivuxolimab. This clonotype was sampled from an adult with an advanced solid tumor such as melanoma, head and neck, liver or kidney cancer.

The CDR3 DNA sequence: TGTGCCAGCAGCCAGGGCGCAGACTATGGCTACACCTTC. Translated: CASSQGADYGYTF. V usage is TRBV11-2 and J usage is TRBJ1-2, with D tentatively TRBD1 (5 bases). The germline CDR1 and CDR2 sequences are SGHAT and FQNNGV. V lost 5 bases and J lost 3, with 10 bases in between. CDR3 length: 13 amino acids. Full variable domain (outside the CDR3, taken from reference TRBV11-2 and TRBJ1-2): EAGVAQSPRYKIIEKRQSVAFWCNPISGHATLYWYQQILGQGPKLLIQFQNNGVVDDSQLPKDRFSAERLKGVDSTLKIQPAKLEDSAVYLCASSQGADYGYTFGSGTRLTVV.